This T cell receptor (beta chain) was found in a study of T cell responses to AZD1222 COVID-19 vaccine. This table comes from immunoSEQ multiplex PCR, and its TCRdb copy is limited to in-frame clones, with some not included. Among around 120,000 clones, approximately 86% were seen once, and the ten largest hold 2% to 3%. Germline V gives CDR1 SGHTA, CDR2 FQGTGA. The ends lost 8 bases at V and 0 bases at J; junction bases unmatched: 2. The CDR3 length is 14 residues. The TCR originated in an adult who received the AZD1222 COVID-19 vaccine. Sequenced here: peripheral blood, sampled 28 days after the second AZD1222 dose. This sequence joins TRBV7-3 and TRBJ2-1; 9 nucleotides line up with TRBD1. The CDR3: CASSTGGSYNEQFF. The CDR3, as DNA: TGTGCCAGCTCGACAGGGGGCTCCTACAATGAGCAGTTCTTC.